One and the same sample provided the 13 T cell receptor beta chains below, sequenced in a study of blood T cell repertoires in COVID-19. Profiling relied on immunoSEQ multiplex PCR, and the TCRdb table lists in-frame clones only, not all of them. This repertoire shows about 150,000 clones, more than 75% found once; its top ten account for 5%. Sequenced material: peripheral blood. The source is a woman aged 45-65 years with acute or convalescent COVID-19.

The V call is TRBV21-1, the J call TRBJ2-1; the tabulated D call, TRBD2, remains unverified against the DNA. TRBV21-1 is classified as a pseudogene. The CDR3 is made up of 16 amino acids. The CDR3 bases are TGTGCCAGCAGCAAACGGCAGCGGGGGGACTACAATGAGCAGTTCTTC. Translating gives CASSKRQRGDYNEQFF.

The chain carries TRBV23-1 and TRBJ1-5; D ambiguous. TRBV23-1 is noted as an ORF with a role that remains uncertain. V was clipped by 10 bases and J by 5 bases, with 3 bases between them. The CDR3 has 9 residues. CDR3 in amino acids: CATDQPQHF. The CDR3, as DNA: TGCGCCACTGATCAGCCCCAGCATTTT.

This sequence joins TRBV4-1 and TRBJ2-1; 9 bases agree with TRBD2. The length of the CDR3 is 16 residues. V gave up 0 bases and J gave up 7 bases; unmatched junction bases: 7. Germline CDR1 reads MGHRA; CDR2 reads YSYEKL. The CDR3 spells CASSQDWAGGPNEQFF. The DNA of the CDR3 is TGCGCCAGCAGCCAAGATTGGGCGGGGGGGCCGAATGAGCAGTTCTTC.

The chain is built from TRBV15 and TRBJ2-3; 7 nucleotides line up with TRBD1. The CDR3 consists of 13 residues. Germline trimming cut 4 bases from V and 4 bases from J; bases unmatched to any gene: 2. Looked up from germline, CDR1 is LNHNV and CDR2 is YYDKDF (reference sequence). CDR3: CATSKTGADTQYF. The CDR3 DNA reads TGTGCCACCAGCAAAACAGGGGCAGATACGCAGTATTTT.

This chain connects TRBV28 to TRBJ1-2, with D possibly TRBD1 on 6 matching bases. V lost 6 bases and J lost 5, with 16 bases in between. This CDR3 is 14 amino acids long. In germline, CDR1 is MDHEN, CDR2 SYDVKM. The CDR3 DNA follows: TGTGCCAGCAGCCCTAGAGGACAGCGTTATGGCTACACCTTC. Encoded protein: CASSPRGQRYGYTF.

The chain links TRBV28 to TRBJ1-5; no clear D gene. V lost 3 bases, J lost 4 bases, and 7 bases lay in between. The germline V gene has CDR1 MDHEN and CDR2 SYDVKM. The CDR3 has 13 residues. The CDR3 sequence: CASSFLRNQPQHF. CDR3 in DNA: TGTGCCAGCAGTTTTTTGAGGAATCAGCCCCAGCATTTT. Using reference TRBV28 and TRBJ1-5 for the parts outside the CDR3, the full variable domain is DVKVTQSSRYLVKRTGEKVFLECVQDMDHENMFWYRQDPGLGLRLIYFSYDVKMKEKGDIPEGYSVSREKKERFSLILESASTNQTSMYLCASSFLRNQPQHFGDGTRLSIL.

CDR3 sequence reads: CASSLRTGENIQYF. The CDR3 nucleotides read TGTGCCAGCAGCTTACGGACAGGGGAAAACATTCAGTACTTC. The rearrangement links TRBV3-1 (or the pseudogene TRBV3-2) to TRBJ2-4; 9 bases agree with TRBD1. Germline CDR1 and CDR2: LGHDT and YNNKEL (reference sequence). The CDR3 has 14 amino acids. The J segment lost 5 bases and the V segment lost 5 bases, leaving 4 bases of the junction unmatched.

V and J are TRBV5-1 and TRBJ1-4, with TRBD1 as a possible D gene (5 bases). The CDR3 contains 15 residues. V shed 2 bases and J shed 2 bases, with 10 bases lying between them. The germline V gene encodes CDR1 SGHRS and CDR2 YFSETQ. As DNA, the CDR3 is TGCGCCAGCAGCTTCCAGGGATTGACTAATGAAAAACTGTTTTTT. It translates to CASSFQGLTNEKLFF.

This chain links TRBV12-2 with TRBJ1-5; TRBD1, the table's D call, lacks a check against the DNA. TRBV12-2 is a known pseudogene. The CDR3 consists of 18 residues. The CDR3 DNA follows: TGTGCAAGTCGCAGGGGACAGACGCCGGAATATAGCAATCAGCCCCAGCATTTT. It yields the protein CASRRGQTPEYSNQPQHF.

This chain joins TRBV5-5 and TRBJ2-2, with 7 bases that match TRBD1. Germline trimming cut 1 base from V and 7 bases from J; bases unmatched to any gene: 10. CDR3 length: 16 amino acids. CDR1 is SGHKS, CDR2 YYEKEE, per germline (reference sequence). The DNA for the CDR3 is TGTGCCAGCAGCTTGATCGCCGGGACAGCTGGCGGGGAGCTGTTTTTT. It specifies CASSLIAGTAGGELFF.

This clone came up once. The V and J genes are TRBV6-2 or TRBV6-3 and TRBJ2-5; TRBD2 matches at 8 bases. The CDR3 contains 16 residues. V trimming: 5 bases; J trimming: 2 bases; junction bases outside the gene matches: 10. Germline V CDR1 and CDR2: MNHEY, SVGEGT. The CDR3 coding sequence is TGTGCCAGCAGTAAAGGTCCAGCGGGGGAACAAGAGACCCAGTACTTC. This translates into CASSKGPAGEQETQYF.

The rearrangement uses TRBV11-3 and TRBJ2-1, with TRBD1 matching over 7 bases. The V and J ends lost 4 bases and 10 bases, in that order; junction bases with no gene match: 7. Germline V gives CDR1 SGHNT, CDR2 YENEEA. The CDR3 consists of 13 residues. CDR3 amino acids: CASSSTGAREQFF. CDR3 nucleotide sequence: TGTGCCAGCAGCTCAACAGGGGCCAGGGAGCAGTTCTTC.

The chain is built from TRBV19 and TRBJ1-5; 10 nucleotides line up with TRBD1. CDR3 length: 15 residues. V shed 9 bases, J shed 6 bases, and the junction held 11 bases outside the gene matches. Germline V gene lookup returns CDR1 LNHDA and CDR2 SQIVND (reference sequence). The CDR3 nucleotides are TGTGCCAGCACCCGGGGACAGGGGTATGGTCAGCCCCAGCATTTT. Residues: CASTRGQGYGQPQHF.